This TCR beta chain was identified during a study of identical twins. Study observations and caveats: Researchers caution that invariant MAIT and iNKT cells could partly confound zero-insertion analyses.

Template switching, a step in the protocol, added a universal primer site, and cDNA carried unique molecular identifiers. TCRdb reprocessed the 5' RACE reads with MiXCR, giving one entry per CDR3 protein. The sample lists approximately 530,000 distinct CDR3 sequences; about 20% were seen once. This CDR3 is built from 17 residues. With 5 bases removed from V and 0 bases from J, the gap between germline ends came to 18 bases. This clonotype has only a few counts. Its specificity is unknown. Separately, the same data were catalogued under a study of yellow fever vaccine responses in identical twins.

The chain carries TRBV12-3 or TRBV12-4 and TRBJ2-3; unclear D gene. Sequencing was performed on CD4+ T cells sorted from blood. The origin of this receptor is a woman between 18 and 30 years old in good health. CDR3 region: CASSPWAAVDSTDTQYF. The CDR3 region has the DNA TGTGCCAGCAGTCCGTGGGCAGCCGTAGACAGCACAGATACGCAGTATTTT.